A selection of T cell receptor beta chains follows, all from one sample in a study of shared T cell receptors in the human thymus. TCRdb's table, derived via immunoSEQ multiplex PCR, lists solely in-frame clones and lacks some. The table has under 700,000 clones, 75% to 85% seen once. This sample was shared with a second study, whose subject was human thymus T cells.

Sequencing was carried out using thymocytes. These receptors all come from a boy less than two years old with a congenital heart defect. CDR3s include the opening cysteine and the closing phenylalanine or tryptophan. A D gene is named only where the DNA matches it firmly. Size values are once, few and many counts, or a class for expanded clones, and some rows have none.

abundance | j_gene | d_gene | v_gene | CDR3nt | CDR3aa
. | TRBJ1-5 | TRBD1 | TRBV19 | TGTGCCAGTAGTACCACCGACAGGGGGAATCAGCCCCAGCATTTT | CASSTTDRGNQPQHF
. | TRBJ2-2 | . | TRBV6-1 | TGTGCCAGCAGACACAGGGGGGAGCTGTTTTTT | CASRHRGELFF
. | TRBJ1-1 | TRBD1 | TRBV6-4 | TGTGCCAGCAGTGACTCGAGAGACAGGGGTAAGGGGACTGAAGCTTTCTTT | CASSDSRDRGKGTEAFF
. | TRBJ2-1 | TRBD2 | TRBV5-6 | TGTGCCAGCAGCGGGGTGAGCGGGGATAATGAGCAGTTCTTC | CASSGVSGDNEQFF
few | TRBJ2-5 | . | TRBV4-2 | TGTGCCAGCAGCCAAGGGACCAAGGTGAGGGTGGAGACCCAGTACTTC | CASSQGTKVRVETQYF
once | TRBJ2-2 | TRBD2 | TRBV4-1 | TGCGCCAGCAGCCAAGGTTCTAGCGGGAGCGGCACCGGGGAGCTGTTTTTT | CASSQGSSGSGTGELFF
few | TRBJ2-1 | . | TRBV27 | TGTGCCAGCAGAACTAGAACGGGCTCCTACAATGAGCAGTTCTTC | CASRTRTGSYNEQFF
. | TRBJ2-1 | TRBD2 | TRBV11-3 | TGTGCCAGCAGCTTAGATCGGGAGGGAGAATTCGGTGAGCAGTTCTTC | CASSLDREGEFGEQFF
. | TRBJ2-5 | TRBD1 | TRBV29-1 | TGCAGCGTTCGGACAGGGGTCCAAGAGACCCAGTACTTC | CSVRTGVQETQYF
. | TRBJ2-3 | TRBD1 | TRBV4-1 | TGCGCCAGCAGCCAAGAGAGATGCGGGACAGGGTTAACAGATACGCAGTATTTT | CASSQERCGTGLTDTQYF
. | TRBJ2-3 | . | TRBV25-1 | TGTGCCAGCAGTGCCAGGGGGGACACGCAGTATTTT | CASSARGDTQYF
once | TRBJ1-2 | TRBD1 | TRBV28 | TGTGCCAGCAGTGCAATCCCCAGACAGGGGGAGCCTTCCCTCTATGGCTACACCTTC | CASSAIPRQGEPSLYGYTF
. | TRBJ2-5 | . | TRBV20-1 | TGCAGTGGGAAGCGGAAGACCCAGTACTTC | CSGKRKTQYF
few | TRBJ2-1 | TRBD2 | TRBV4-3 | TGCGCCAGCAGCCAAGAGGGGCGGGAGGATTACAATGAGCAGTTCTTC | CASSQEGREDYNEQFF
few | TRBJ2-2 | TRBD1 | TRBV12-5 | TGTGCTAGTGGTTACGGGACAGGGACCACCGGGGAGCTGTTTTTT | CASGYGTGTTGELFF
. | TRBJ1-1 | . | TRBV25-1 | TGTGCCAGCAGTGACCATAACGCGGCTGAAGCTTTCTTT | CASSDHNAAEAFF
. | TRBJ1-4 | . | TRBV30 | TGTGCCTGGAGTGTTTATGCAGGCTCCTATGAAAAACTGTTTTTT | CAWSVYAGSYEKLFF
. | TRBJ2-7 | TRBD1 | TRBV27 | TGTGCCAGCAGTCCTCCTGGGACAGGGTACGACTACGAGCAGTACTTC | CASSPPGTGYDYEQYF
once | TRBJ2-7 | TRBD2 | TRBV5-6 | TGTGCCAGCAGCTTGGTGTCTAGCGGGATAACCTACGAGCAGTACTTC | CASSLVSSGITYEQYF
. | TRBJ1-6 | . | TRBV6-6 | TGTGCCAGCAGTTATCGACAGACTAATTCACCCCTCCACTTT | CASSYRQTNSPLHF
. | TRBJ2-3 | . | TRBV7-8 | TGTGCCAGCAGCGGTAGTCGGGGCACAGATACGCAGTATTTT | CASSGSRGTDTQYF
. | TRBJ2-5 | TRBD2 | TRBV4-3 | TGCGCCAGCAGCCAAGCCCGCCCCAGCGGGGCCCACCAAGAGACCCAGTACTTC | CASSQARPSGAHQETQYF
. | TRBJ2-7 | TRBD2 | TRBV9 | TGTGCCAGCAGCGTGGGGACTAGCGGGAGCCTCCCTATCGAGCAGTACTTC | CASSVGTSGSLPIEQYF
once | TRBJ1-4 | . | TRBV10-3 | TGTGCCATCAGTGACCGGGACAAGATGGAAAAACTGTTTTTT | CAISDRDKMEKLFF
. | TRBJ2-5 | . | TRBV18 | TGTGCCAGCTCACCATGGAGAGGGATCGAGACCCAGTACTTC | CASSPWRGIETQYF
few | TRBJ2-7 | . | TRBV5-1 | TGCGCCAGCAGCGCAAACAGGTTTACTTCCTACGAGCAGTACTTC | CASSANRFTSYEQYF
. | TRBJ2-7 | TRBD2 | TRBV6-6 | TGTGCCAGCAGTCGGACTAGCGGAAAGCAGTACTTC | CASSRTSGKQYF
. | TRBJ1-1 | . | TRBV18 | TGTGCCAGCTCACCCCTACAGGGATGGACTGAAGCTTTCTTT | CASSPLQGWTEAFF
. | TRBJ2-4 | TRBD1 | TRBV28 | TGTGCCAGCAGTTTAGGGAGGAGCCGGGACAGGGGGTCCAAAAACATTCAGTACTTC | CASSLGRSRDRGSKNIQYF
. | TRBJ2-1 | TRBD2 | TRBV30 | TGTGCCTGGAGCCCACTAGCGGGAGGGCCTAATGAGCAGTTCTTC | CAWSPLAGGPNEQFF
. | TRBJ2-7 | TRBD1 | TRBV15 | TGTGCCACCAGCCCCCCCCGGGACAGGGGGCACGACGAGCAGTACTTC | CATSPPRDRGHDEQYF
. | TRBJ2-7 | TRBD2 | TRBV29-1 | TGCAGCGGTCTAGCGGGTTCCTACGAGCAGTACTTC | CSGLAGSYEQYF
. | TRBJ2-3 | . | TRBV11-3 | TGTGCCAGCAGCGTCAGGGGGAGACTAGCGCCAAGCACAGATACGCAGTATTTT | CASSVRGRLAPSTDTQYF
. | TRBJ2-1 | . | TRBV30 | TGTGCCTGGAGTGTAGGTCCGAGTAGAGGCAATGAGCAGTTCTTC | CAWSVGPSRGNEQFF
. | TRBJ2-5 | . | TRBV28 | TGTGCCAGCAGTTTCAGCGGTTGGGAGACCCAGTACTTC | CASSFSGWETQYF